The T cell receptor beta chain described here comes from a study of T-cell reconstitution after alpha-beta-depleted transplantation in children. The CDR3 runs to 14 residues. The V gene lost 0 bases and the J gene lost 1 base, with 6 bases spanning the gap. The germline V gene encodes CDR1 MNHEY and CDR2 SMNVEV (reference sequence). There are many counts of this clonotype. As yet, its antigen is unknown. The TCRbeta library incorporated unique molecular identifiers. TCRdb re-called the PCR reads through MiXCR, storing one row per CDR3 protein. This sample has around 300,000 distinct CDR3 sequences, with roughly 11% found just once. Findings and limits, study-wide: It was reported that alpha-beta T cells came from several hundred expanded graft clones (about two months after transplant). In some patients, recipient T cells and intrathymic progenitors surviving conditioning explained high day-60 diversity.

This chain links TRBV27 with TRBJ1-2; D gene uncertain. The sample consisted of peripheral blood, taken 180 days after TCRalphabeta/CD19-depleted stem cell transplant. The origin of this receptor is a male patient between 2 and 10 years old who had a stem cell transplant for chronic granulomatous disease, so the T cells may come from the graft donor. The CDR3 DNA reads as TGTGCCAGCAGTTTATCCTACTATAACTATGGCTACACCTTC. Translation gives CASSLSYYNYGYTF.